The next 29 T cell receptor beta chains were all read from a single sample in a study of blood T cells in healthy people across ages. A second PCR of 7 to 11 cycles used a sample-barcoded 5' primer and a J-beta primer mix. TCRdb itself ran the 5' RACE reads through MiXCR, one entry per CDR3 protein. The data hold under 1,000,000 distinct CDR3 sequences, with around 36% observed a single time. Sequences were obtained from blood. These receptors were collected from a man aged 18 to 30 in good health.

V and J are TRBV20-1 and TRBJ1-2; 11 bases align to TRBD1. This CDR3 region has 14 residues. Germline-derived CDR1 and CDR2 are DFQATT and SNEGSKA (reference sequence). The junction had 8 bases not matched to a gene; V was cut back by 4 bases and J by 7 bases. The CDR3: CSATKPGTGGGYTF. Written as DNA, the CDR3 is TGCAGTGCTACCAAACCCGGGACAGGGGGTGGCTACACCTTC.

This rearrangement joins TRBV2 to TRBJ2-1, with TRBD2 matching 12 bases. The CDR3 length is 13 residues. Germline V gene lookup returns CDR1 SNHLY and CDR2 FYNNEI. J was trimmed by 9 bases and V by 4 bases; bases with no gene match: 1. Here the CDR3 DNA reads TGTGCCAGCAGTGTACTAGCGGGGGGTGAGCAGTTCTTC. Translating it yields CASSVLAGGEQFF.

V and J are TRBV7-2 and TRBJ1-6; 7 positions match TRBD1. In germline, CDR1 is SGHTA, CDR2 FQGNSA. The ends lost 0 bases at V and 10 bases at J; junction bases unmatched: 6. This CDR3 contains 15 residues. The CDR3 sequence: CASSLATGERSPLHF. In DNA form, the CDR3 reads TGTGCCAGCAGCTTAGCTACAGGGGAAAGATCACCCCTCCACTTT. The variable domain in full, with the rest retrieved from reference TRBV7-2 and TRBJ1-6, is GAGVSQSPSNKVTEKGKDVELRCDPISGHTALYWYRQSLGQGLEFLIYFQGNSAPDKSGLPSDRFSAERTGGSVSTLTIQRTQQEDSAVYLCASSLATGERSPLHFGNGTRLTVT.

The CDR3 loop reads CAISPEEETQYF. The CDR3 region has the DNA TGTGCCATCAGCCCGGAGGAAGAGACCCAGTACTTC. The J gene is TRBJ2-5, the V gene TRBV10-3; possible D gene TRBD2, 5 bases. V shed 6 bases and J shed 3 bases, with 8 bases lying between them. Germline V lookup: CDR1 ENHRY, CDR2 SYGVKD. The CDR3 covers 12 residues.

This clonotype was found a few times. The CDR3, as DNA: TGTGCCAGCAGCGCCCCGGGACAGGCCTATGGCTACACCTTC. Translated, it gives CASSAPGQAYGYTF. This chain links TRBV7-2 with TRBJ1-2; 8 bases align to TRBD1. The CDR3 contains 14 residues. CDR1 and CDR2 from the germline V gene are SGHTA and FQGNSA. The trim removed 5 bases at V and 4 bases at J, leaving 6 bases unmatched.

This clonotype showed up many times. The J gene is TRBJ1-1, the V gene TRBV4-1; D remains ambiguous. CDR1 and CDR2 (germline): MGHRA, YSYEKL. The V end was cut by 4 bases, the J end by 1 base, with 10 bases between. CDR3 length: 14 residues. DNA of the CDR3: TGCGCCAGCAGCCGATCGGAGGGGAACACTGAAGCTTTCTTT. Amino acid sequence: CASSRSEGNTEAFF.

This chain uses TRBV5-1 with TRBJ2-5; 8 bases map to TRBD2. This CDR3 spans 17 amino acids. V shed 1 base and J 5 bases; nucleotides not matched to a gene: 13. The germline V gene encodes CDR1 SGHRS and CDR2 YFSETQ. In DNA, the CDR3 is TGCGCCAGCAGCTTGAAGAGGGCGGGGGGCGATTTTGAGACCCAGTACTTC. As protein: CASSLKRAGGDFETQYF.

V is TRBV9 and J is TRBJ2-2; D may correspond to TRBD1 or TRBD2 (5 bases each). Germline V gives CDR1 SGDLS, CDR2 YYNGEE. Trimming stripped 0 bases from V and 7 bases from J, with 19 bases between. This CDR3 contains 17 residues. CDR3 region: CASSVEGSGRGLGELFF. In DNA, the CDR3 is TGTGCCAGCAGCGTAGAGGGATCGGGACGCGGTCTCGGGGAGCTGTTTTTT. Full variable domain (missing parts from reference TRBV9 and TRBJ2-2): DSGVTQTPKHLITATGQRVTLRCSPRSGDLSVYWYQQSLDQGLQFLIQYYNGEERAKGNILERFSAQQFPDLHSELNLSSLELGDSALYFCASSVEGSGRGLGELFFGEGSRLTVL.

This clonotype was observed a handful of times. This chain connects TRBV6-2 or TRBV6-3 to TRBJ2-7, with D hard to call. V was cut by 2 bases and J by 3 bases, with 11 bases left in between. The CDR3 contains 14 residues. Looked up from germline, CDR1 is MNHEY and CDR2 is SVGEGT. The CDR3 DNA follows: TGTGCCAGCAGTTACCTCTACTCACTCTACGAGCAGTACTTC. Residues: CASSYLYSLYEQYF.

This clonotype was observed once. A much larger clone lies a single base off, so this may be a read error. This chain links TRBV6-5 with TRBJ2-7; TRBD1 agrees at 9 bases. V gave up 5 bases and J gave up 7 bases; unmatched junction bases: 6. There are 13 residues in the CDR3. The V gene's germline CDR1 is MNHEY and CDR2 SVGAGI. The CDR3 bases are TGTGCCAGCAGTGACAGGGGGTACAATGAGCAGTACTTC. Translated, it gives CASSDRGYNEQYF.

The sample holds many counts of this clonotype. The chain links TRBV7-2 to TRBJ2-7; D is unclear. Trimming left V 0 bases short and J 6 bases short, with 3 bases between. The CDR3 is made up of 11 amino acids. The V gene's germline CDR1 is SGHTA and CDR2 FQGNSA. CDR3 coding DNA: TGTGCCAGCAGCTTAGCTGGCGAGCAGTACTTC. It codes for CASSLAGEQYF.

This chain links TRBV10-3 with TRBJ1-3; D perhaps matches TRBD1 (6 bases). V lost 3 bases, J lost 4 bases, and 19 bases lay in between. The CDR3 runs 17 residues. Germline loops: CDR1 ENHRY, CDR2 SYGVKD. The CDR3 is CAISDPKPEGGGNTIYF. The CDR3 region has the DNA TGTGCCATCAGTGACCCCAAACCGGAGGGGGGAGGAAACACCATATATTTT.

V usage is TRBV12-3 or TRBV12-4 and J usage is TRBJ1-2; D ambiguous. CDR3 size: 13 residues. With 8 bases removed from V and 7 bases from J, the gap between germline ends came to 17 bases. This chain's CDR3 is CASGANRAGGYTF. Written as DNA, the CDR3 is TGTGCCAGCGGAGCGAACCGAGCGGGTGGCTACACCTTC.

The gene calls are TRBV3-1 and TRBJ1-3; weak D call: TRBD1 (5 bases). CDR3 length: 17 amino acids. Trimming stripped 1 base from V and 0 bases from J, with 13 bases between. The germline V gene has CDR1 LGHDT and CDR2 YNNKEL (reference sequence). CDR3 amino acids: CASSQVRSGLSGNTIYF. The CDR3 nucleotides are TGTGCCAGCAGCCAAGTAAGGTCGGGGCTCTCTGGAAACACCATATATTTT. The full variable domain, rest sourced from reference TRBV3-1 and TRBJ1-3, is DTAVSQTPKYLVTQMGNDKSIKCEQNLGHDTMYWYKQDSKKFLKIMFSYNNKELIINETVPNRFSPKSPDKAHLNLHINSLELGDSAVYFCASSQVRSGLSGNTIYFGEGSWLTVV.

This clonotype was detected many times. This chain links TRBV5-4 with TRBJ2-3; 8 bases map to TRBD2. Germline CDR1 and CDR2: SGHNT and YYREEE (reference sequence). The trim removed 4 bases at V and 6 bases at J, leaving 13 bases unmatched. The CDR3 is 16 residues long. CDR3 residues: CASSHKGLASVDTQYF. The CDR3 DNA sequence: TGTGCCAGCAGCCATAAAGGACTAGCCTCGGTGGATACGCAGTATTTT.

Details on this clonotype: Just one base apart from a much larger clone, this may be a read error. CDR3: CSARTGADAQYF. The CDR3 DNA is TGCAGTGCTCGGACAGGGGCAGATGCGCAGTATTTT. The rearrangement joins TRBV20-1 to TRBJ2-3; TRBD1 aligns across 9 bases. Germline V gene sequence: CDR1 DFQATT, CDR2 SNEGSKA (reference sequence). The CDR3 totals 12 residues.

This clonotype was seen repeatedly, ten times or more. This chain joins TRBV6-2 or TRBV6-3 and TRBJ2-4; D remains unclear. The V gene's germline CDR1 is MNHEY and CDR2 SVGEGT. The V gene lost 7 bases and the J gene lost 4 bases, with 14 bases spanning the gap. The CDR3 consists of 14 residues. CDR3 nucleotides: TGTGCCAGCACCCGGCCGGCTCAAAAAAACATTCAGTACTTC. Protein sequence: CASTRPAQKNIQYF.

The gene calls are TRBV30 and TRBJ2-3; D is unresolved. This CDR3 contains 14 residues. Germline V gene lookup returns CDR1 GTSNPN and CDR2 SVGIG (reference sequence). The V end was cut by 8 bases, the J end by 3 bases, with 18 bases between. The CDR3 coding sequence is TGTGCCGTAGAGAAGAGCCATGGGACAGATACGCAGTATTTT. It specifies CAVEKSHGTDTQYF. Full variable domain (missing parts from reference TRBV30 and TRBJ2-3): SQTIHQWPATLVQPVGSPLSLECTVEGTSNPNLYWYRQAAGRGLQLLFYSVGIGQISSEVPQNLSASRPQDRQFILSSKKLLLSDSGFYLCAVEKSHGTDTQYFGPGTRLTVL.

This clonotype was seen a handful of times. The chain recombines TRBV7-2 with TRBJ2-7, with TRBD1 identical over 9 bases. This CDR3 is 15 amino acids long. The V gene's germline CDR1 is SGHTA and CDR2 FQGNSA. Trimming at V came to 2 bases and at J to 3 bases, leaving 5 bases not matched to a gene. The CDR3 loop reads CASSLTGTGIYEQYF. The CDR3 bases are TGTGCCAGCAGCTTAACCGGGACAGGGATCTACGAGCAGTACTTC.

A few counts support this clonotype. The chain joins TRBV29-1 to TRBJ2-6; the D is unclear. In germline, CDR1 is SQVTM, CDR2 ANQGSEA. The V end was cut by 2 bases, the J end by 0 bases, with 14 bases between. The CDR3 length is 17 residues. The CDR3 here is CSVELSSPSSGANVLTF. The CDR3 bases are TGCAGCGTTGAATTAAGCTCACCAAGCTCTGGGGCCAACGTCCTGACTTTC.

The chain is built from TRBV21-1 and TRBJ2-2; the D call in the table, TRBD1, was not verified against the DNA. TRBV21-1 is described as a pseudogene. The CDR3 has 16 amino acids. The CDR3: CASSDRDRGRRGELFF. The CDR3 DNA reads as TGTGCCAGCAGCGACCGGGACAGGGGGCGTCGCGGGGAGCTGTTTTTT.

This clonotype showed up many times. This sequence joins TRBV20-1 and TRBJ2-5; D is possibly TRBD1 (7 bases). From germline, CDR1 is DFQATT and CDR2 SNEGSKA (reference sequence). The CDR3 spans 13 residues. The V gene lost 6 bases and the J gene lost 5 bases, with 16 bases spanning the gap. The CDR3 nucleotides read TGCAGTGCCCAAGGGGGCGGAGGGGAGACCCAGTACTTC. Protein sequence: CSAQGGGGETQYF.

In this sample, this clonotype turned up a few times. The chain joins TRBV20-1 to TRBJ1-2; D call uncertain. CDR3 length: 13 amino acids. From germline, CDR1 is DFQATT and CDR2 SNEGSKA (reference sequence). V lost 3 bases and J 4 bases, leaving 12 bases between the germline ends. The CDR3 spells CSASPFGVYGYTF. The CDR3 DNA reads as TGCAGTGCTAGTCCCTTTGGGGTCTATGGCTACACCTTC.

This chain links TRBV6-5 with TRBJ1-1, with a tentative D call TRBD1 (6 bases). V lost 4 bases, J lost 0 bases, and 18 bases lay in between. CDR3 length equals 17 residues. The germline gives CDR1 MNHEY, CDR2 SVGAGI. The CDR3 loop reads CASSSRYSGHLNTEAFF. CDR3 coding DNA: TGTGCCAGCAGTTCCCGGTATTCGGGACATCTGAACACTGAAGCTTTCTTT.

This clonotype has a count of ten or more. The CDR3 sequence: CSADATSPEQFF. The CDR3 coding sequence is TGCAGTGCTGATGCGACTAGTCCTGAGCAGTTCTTC. The chain couples TRBV20-1 to TRBJ2-1; D might be TRBD2 (6 bases). Germline V CDR1 and CDR2: DFQATT, SNEGSKA (reference sequence). V was cut by 5 bases and J by 9 bases, with 14 bases left in between. The CDR3 consists of 12 residues.

This clonotype has a handful of counts. The chain is built from TRBV12-3 or TRBV12-4 and TRBJ1-4; 10 nucleotides line up with TRBD1. CDR3 size: 16 residues. The J segment lost 6 bases and the V segment lost 6 bases, leaving 10 bases of the junction unmatched. The DNA of the CDR3 is TGTGCCAGCAGACTGACAGGGGGCGTAAGAGATGAAAAACTGTTTTTT. Translation: CASRLTGGVRDEKLFF.

This clonotype came up a few times. The rearrangement joins TRBV9 to TRBJ1-5; no reliable D call. V lost 4 bases to trimming and J lost 3 bases, with 11 bases between them. Germline V lookup: CDR1 SGDLS, CDR2 YYNGEE. The CDR3 has 14 amino acids. The chain's CDR3 is CASSPFPDNQPQHF. The CDR3, as DNA: TGTGCCAGCAGCCCCTTCCCCGACAATCAGCCCCAGCATTTT.

This chain joins TRBV20-1 and TRBJ2-5; the match to TRBD2 covers 11 bases. Germline lookup yields CDR1 DFQATT and CDR2 SNEGSKA (reference sequence). The V segment lost 5 bases and the J segment 3 bases; nucleotides outside the gene matches: 11. CDR3 length: 16 amino acids. The CDR3 DNA follows: TGCAGTGCTCCCCGGGGTAGCGGGGGGGCGGAAGAGACCCAGTACTTC. Its translation is CSAPRGSGGAEETQYF.

This chain links TRBV20-1 with TRBJ1-5; TRBD1 might be the D (6 bases). V gave up 4 bases and J gave up 3 bases, with 10 bases separating them. Germline CDR1 and CDR2: DFQATT and SNEGSKA (reference sequence). The CDR3 spans 13 residues. The CDR3 DNA follows: TGCAGTGCTAAGGAGGGGGACAATCAGCCCCAGCATTTT. Translation: CSAKEGDNQPQHF.